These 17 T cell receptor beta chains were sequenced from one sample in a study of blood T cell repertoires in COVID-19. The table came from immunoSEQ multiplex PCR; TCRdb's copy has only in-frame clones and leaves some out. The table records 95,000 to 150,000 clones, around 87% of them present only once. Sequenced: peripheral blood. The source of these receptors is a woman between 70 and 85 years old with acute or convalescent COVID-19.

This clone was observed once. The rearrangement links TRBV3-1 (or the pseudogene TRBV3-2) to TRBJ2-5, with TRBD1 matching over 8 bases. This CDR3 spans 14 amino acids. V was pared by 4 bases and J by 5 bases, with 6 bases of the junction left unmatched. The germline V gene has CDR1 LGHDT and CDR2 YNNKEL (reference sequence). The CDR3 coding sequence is TGTGCCAGCAGCCCAGACAGGGGCGGGGAGACCCAGTACTTC. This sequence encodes CASSPDRGGETQYF.

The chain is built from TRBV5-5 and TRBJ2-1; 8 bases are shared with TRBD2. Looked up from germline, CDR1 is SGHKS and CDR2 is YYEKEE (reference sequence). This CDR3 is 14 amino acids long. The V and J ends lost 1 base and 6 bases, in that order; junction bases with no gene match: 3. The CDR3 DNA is TGTGCCAGCAGCTTGTCGCTAGCGGGCAATGAGCAGTTCTTC. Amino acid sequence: CASSLSLAGNEQFF.

CDR3 loop: CASRRRGATDTQYF. CDR3 sequence (DNA): TGCGCCAGCAGACGGCGGGGGGCCACAGATACGCAGTATTTT. The chain joins TRBV5-1 to TRBJ2-3; 8 nucleotides align to TRBD2. From germline, CDR1 is SGHRS and CDR2 YFSETQ. The CDR3 is 14 amino acids. The V gene end was trimmed by 5 bases and the J gene end by 2 bases; junction bases not matched to a gene: 4. The variable domain in full, with the rest retrieved from reference TRBV5-1 and TRBJ2-3, is KAGVTQTPRYLIKTRGQQVTLSCSPISGHRSVSWYQQTPGQGLQFLFEYFSETQRNKGNFPGRFSGRQFSNSRSEMNVSTLELGDSALYLCASRRRGATDTQYFGPGTRLTVL.

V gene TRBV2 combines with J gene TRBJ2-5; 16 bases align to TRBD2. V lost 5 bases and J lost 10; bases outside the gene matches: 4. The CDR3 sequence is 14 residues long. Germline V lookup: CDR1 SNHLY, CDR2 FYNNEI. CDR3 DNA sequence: TGTGCCAGCAGTCCCGGGACTAGCGGGGGGGTCCAGTACTTC. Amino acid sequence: CASSPGTSGGVQYF.

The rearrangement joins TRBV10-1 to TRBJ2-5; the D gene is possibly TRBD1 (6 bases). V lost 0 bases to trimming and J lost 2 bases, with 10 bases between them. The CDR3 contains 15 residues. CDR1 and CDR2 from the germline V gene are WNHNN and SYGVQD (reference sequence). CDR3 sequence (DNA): TGCGCCAGCAGTGAGTCGACGAGGGGGCAAGAGACCCAGTACTTC. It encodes CASSESTRGQETQYF.

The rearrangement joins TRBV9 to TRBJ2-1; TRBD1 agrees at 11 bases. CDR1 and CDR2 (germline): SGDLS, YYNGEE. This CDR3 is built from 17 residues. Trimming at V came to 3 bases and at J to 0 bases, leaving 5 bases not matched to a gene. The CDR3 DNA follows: TGTGCCAGCAGCGGCGGACAGGGGGCGCTCTCCTACAATGAGCAGTTCTTC. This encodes CASSGGQGALSYNEQFF.

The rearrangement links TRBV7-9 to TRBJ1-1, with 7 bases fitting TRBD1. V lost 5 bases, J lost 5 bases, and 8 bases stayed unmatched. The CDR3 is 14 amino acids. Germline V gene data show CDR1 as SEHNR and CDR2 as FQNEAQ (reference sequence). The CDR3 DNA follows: TGTGCCAGCAGCGGAAAGACAGGGTGGACTGAAGCTTTCTTT. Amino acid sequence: CASSGKTGWTEAFF.

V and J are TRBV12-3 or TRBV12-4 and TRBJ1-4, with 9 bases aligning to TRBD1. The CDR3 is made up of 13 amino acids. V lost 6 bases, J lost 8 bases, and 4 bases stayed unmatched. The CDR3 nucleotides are TGTGCCAGCAGATGGACAGGGGCAGAAAAACTGTTTTTT. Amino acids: CASRWTGAEKLFF.

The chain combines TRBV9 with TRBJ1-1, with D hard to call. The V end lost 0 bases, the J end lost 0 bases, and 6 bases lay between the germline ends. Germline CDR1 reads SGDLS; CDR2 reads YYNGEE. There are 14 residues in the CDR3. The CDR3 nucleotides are TGTGCCAGCAGCGTAGAAAGCATGAACACTGAAGCTTTCTTT. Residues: CASSVESMNTEAFF.

CDR3: CASSLGTSGGAGKTQYF. The CDR3, as DNA: TGTGCCAGCAGCCTCGGGACTAGCGGGGGGGCCGGGAAGACCCAGTACTTC. The chain is built from TRBV7-3 and TRBJ2-5, with TRBD2 matching 16 bases. The CDR3 runs 17 residues. Germline trimming cut 5 bases from V and 6 bases from J; bases unmatched to any gene: 9. Germline lookup yields CDR1 SGHTA and CDR2 FQGTGA.

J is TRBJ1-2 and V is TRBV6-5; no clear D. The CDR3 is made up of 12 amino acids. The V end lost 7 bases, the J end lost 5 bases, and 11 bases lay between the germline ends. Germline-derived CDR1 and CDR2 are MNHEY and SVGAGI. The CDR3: CASMWQAYGYTF. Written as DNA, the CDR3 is TGTGCCAGCATGTGGCAGGCTTATGGCTACACCTTC.

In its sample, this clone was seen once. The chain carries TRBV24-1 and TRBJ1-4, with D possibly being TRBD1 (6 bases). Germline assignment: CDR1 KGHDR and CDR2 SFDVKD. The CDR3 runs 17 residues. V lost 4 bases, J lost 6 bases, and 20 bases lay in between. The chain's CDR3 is CATSEHTQGPPDEKLFF. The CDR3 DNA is TGTGCCACCAGTGAACATACTCAGGGGCCGCCTGATGAAAAACTGTTTTTT.

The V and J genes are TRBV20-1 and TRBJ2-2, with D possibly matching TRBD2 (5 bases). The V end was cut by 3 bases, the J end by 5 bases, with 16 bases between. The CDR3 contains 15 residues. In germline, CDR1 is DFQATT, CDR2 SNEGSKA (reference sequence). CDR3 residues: CSASPSPSSTGELFF. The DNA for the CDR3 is TGCAGTGCTAGTCCCTCCCCTAGCTCTACCGGGGAGCTGTTTTTT.

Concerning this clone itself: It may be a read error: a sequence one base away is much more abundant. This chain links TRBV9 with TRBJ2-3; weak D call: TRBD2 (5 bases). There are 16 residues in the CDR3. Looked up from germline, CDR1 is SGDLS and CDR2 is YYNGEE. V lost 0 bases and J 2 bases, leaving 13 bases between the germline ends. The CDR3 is CASSVGEKSLTDTQYF. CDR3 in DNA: TGTGCCAGCAGCGTAGGGGAGAAGAGCCTCACAGATACGCAGTATTTT.

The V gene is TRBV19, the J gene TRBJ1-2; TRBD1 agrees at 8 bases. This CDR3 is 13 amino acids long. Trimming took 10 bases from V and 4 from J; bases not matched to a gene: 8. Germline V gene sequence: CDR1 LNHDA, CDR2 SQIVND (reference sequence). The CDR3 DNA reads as TGTGCCACCCAGAGGGGGACAGGCTATGGCTACACCTTC. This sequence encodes CATQRGTGYGYTF. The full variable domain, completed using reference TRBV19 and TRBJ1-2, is DGGITQSPKYLFRKEGQNVTLSCEQNLNHDAMYWYRQDPGQGLRLIYYSQIVNDFQKGDIAEGYSVSREKKESFPLTVTSAQKNPTAFYLCATQRGTGYGYTFGSGTRLTVV.

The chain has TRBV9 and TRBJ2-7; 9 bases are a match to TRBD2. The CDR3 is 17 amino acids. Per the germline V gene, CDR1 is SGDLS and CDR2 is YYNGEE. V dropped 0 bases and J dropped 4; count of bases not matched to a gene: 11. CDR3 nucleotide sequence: TGTGCCAGCAGCGTAGTTTTCCAGCGGGGGGATCGGTACGAGCAGTACTTC. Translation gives CASSVVFQRGDRYEQYF.

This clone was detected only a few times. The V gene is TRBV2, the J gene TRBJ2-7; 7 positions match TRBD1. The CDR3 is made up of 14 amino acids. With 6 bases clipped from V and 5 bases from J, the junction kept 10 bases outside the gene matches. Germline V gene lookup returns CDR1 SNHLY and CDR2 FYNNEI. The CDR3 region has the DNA TGTGCCAGCAGAAGCAGGGGGTCTAGCAACGAGCAGTACTTC. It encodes CASRSRGSSNEQYF.